The source of this T cell receptor beta chain is a study of T cells of healthy individuals listed by TCRdb under 2018. This clonotype came up many times. This receptor's antigen is unknown. Per-nucleotide qualities are absent, and no much larger clonotype sits a single base away. Preparation of the library involved 5' RACE. Sequenced using an Illumina MiSeq. Using fastp trimming at Q25 and MiXCR clonotype assembly, TCRdb reanalyzed the public sequencing data and kept in-frame beta chains. Rows matching on CDR3 protein sequence are summarized as one entry with the most common DNA and genes. The sample table lists tens of thousands of distinct CDR3 sequences, approximately 4.8% of them with a count of one. The ten largest clones capture around 6.9% of the sample. Relative to germline, V is 5 bases shorter and J is 4 bases shorter, with 8 bases between their ends. Per the germline V gene (reference sequence), DFQATT is the CDR1 and SNEGSKA is the CDR2. The CDR3 measures 11 amino acids from cysteine to phenylalanine. Only the CDR3 DNA is retained, 33 bases long and in frame from the first base.

The TCR originated in a female donor in good health. The chain joins TRBV20-1 to TRBJ2-5; no D segment can be confidently identified. At the DNA level, the sequence is TGCAGTGCTCTCCCCGCAGAGACCCAGTACTTC. It specifies CSALPAETQYF.